This T cell receptor (beta chain) was sequenced for a study of regulatory T cells in long-lasting Graves disease. Time point reported: persistent/refractory GD, antithyroid drugs over 5 years with positive TRAb. With RNA extracted from PBMCs as input, the TCR library was made. iRepertoire HTBI primers and Arm-PCR of CDR3 regions built TCR beta libraries. Each CDR3 protein gets one entry after TCRdb re-called the multiplex PCR reads with MiXCR. The sample lists some 430,000 distinct CDR3 sequences, roughly a fifth occurring once. At least ten counts were recorded for this clonotype. With V trimmed by 6 bases and J by 5 bases, 8 bases remained unmatched. The CDR3 spans 14 residues. Germline V CDR1 and CDR2: SQVTM, ANQGSEA.

The starting material was peripheral blood mononuclear cells (PBMCs), obtained when the disease was refractory, from a patient treated with antithyroid drugs. The source of this sequence is a female donor with Graves disease. This chain uses TRBV29-1 with TRBJ1-5, with TRBD1 identical over 9 bases. CDR3 bases: TGCAGCGTGGGACAGGGCACAGGCCATCAGCCCCAGCATTTT. As protein: CSVGQGTGHQPQHF.